These 29 T cell receptor beta chains were all obtained from the same sample, sequenced in a study of T cells in Graves' hyperthyroidism and ophthalmopathy. What was amplified from RNA transcripts were TCR beta CDR3 regions. In the first-round RT-PCR of the TCR CDR3, the HTBI primer set was used. MiXCR was run by TCRdb on the multiplex PCR reads, yielding one entry per CDR3 protein. The data contain about 610,000 distinct CDR3 sequences, approximately 15% of them singletons. The sample comprised blood. These receptors all stem from a woman aged 40 to 50 with Graves' ophthalmopathy.

This clonotype was counted at least ten times. The chain uses TRBV29-1 and TRBJ2-7; 8 bases map to TRBD2. V lost 3 bases and J lost 5; bases outside the gene matches: 12. CDR1 and CDR2 from the germline V gene are SQVTM and ANQGSEA. The CDR3 consists of 15 residues. The CDR3 here is CSVDESPGGLHEQYF. The CDR3 DNA reads TGCAGCGTTGACGAGTCCCCGGGAGGGCTCCACGAGCAGTACTTC.

Points on this clonotype: Germline and junction disagree at one end, which may indicate a read error. The chain recombines TRBV12-3 or TRBV12-4 with TRBJ2-5, with 7 bases lining up with TRBD1. This CDR3 has 11 residues. The CDR3 DNA is TGTGCCAGCAGGCCACTGAACAGGGGCAACTTC. It specifies CASRPLNRGNF.

For this clonotype: A read error may explain this, as a much larger clone is one base away. The rearrangement uses TRBV6-5 and TRBJ2-5; D is undetermined. Germline V gene lookup returns CDR1 MNHEY and CDR2 SVGAGI. The CDR3 is 13 amino acids. The CDR3 sequence: CTSSYVDQETQYF. The CDR3 coding sequence is TGTACCAGCAGTTACGTCGATCAAGAGACCCAGTACTTC.

This clonotype was seen many times. CDR3 protein: CAWGGQGDSYEQYF. In DNA form, the CDR3 reads TGTGCCTGGGGGGGACAGGGGGACTCCTACGAGCAGTACTTC. The chain recombines TRBV30 with TRBJ2-7, with 11 positions matching TRBD1. Germline CDR1 GTSNPN, CDR2 SVGIG (reference sequence). The CDR3 sequence is 14 residues long. V was pared by 5 bases and J by 0 bases, with 3 bases of the junction left unmatched.

This clonotype occurred many times. The CDR3, as DNA: TGCAGTGCTAGAGGGATCGGACAGGGAAGCTCACCCCTCCACTTT. It specifies CSARGIGQGSSPLHF. J is TRBJ1-6 and V is TRBV20-1; TRBD1 agrees at 8 bases. The germline CDR1 and CDR2 sequences are DFQATT and SNEGSKA (reference sequence). CDR3 length equals 15 residues. V gave up 1 base and J gave up 10 bases; unmatched junction bases: 9.

Details on this clonotype: The junction departs from the called germline gene at one end, perhaps through a read error. The V call is TRBV6-2 or TRBV6-3, the J call TRBJ1-2; a possible D gene is TRBD1 (6 bases). CDR1 is MNHEY and CDR2 is SVGEGT in the germline V gene. The CDR3 is 13 residues long. The CDR3 sequence is CASLSGGAVGYIF. The CDR3 nucleotides read TGTGCCAGCCTTTCGGGGGGGGCGGTTGGCTACATCTTC.

The chain uses TRBV20-1 and TRBJ1-2; D call uncertain. Germline loops: CDR1 DFQATT, CDR2 SNEGSKA (reference sequence). V dropped 0 bases and J dropped 4 bases, with 9 bases sitting between them. The CDR3 totals 13 residues. Here the CDR3 reads CSARDGNSYGYTF. The CDR3 region has the DNA TGCAGTGCTAGAGATGGAAACAGCTATGGCTACACCTTC.

This chain uses TRBV7-3 with TRBJ1-2; the match to TRBD1 covers 7 bases. Losses at the gene ends were 5 bases for V and 3 bases for J; bases not matched to a gene: 9. The CDR3 extends over 15 amino acids. Germline V gene lookup returns CDR1 SGHTA and CDR2 FQGTGA. DNA for the CDR3: TGTGCCAGCAGCCACCCGGGACAGCTAGACTATGGCTACACCTTC. Its protein product is CASSHPGQLDYGYTF.

Ten or more counts support this clonotype. The V call is TRBV18, the J call TRBJ2-1, with D possibly TRBD2 on 5 matching bases. Per the germline V gene, CDR1 is KGHSH and CDR2 is LQKENI. V was shortened by 4 bases and J by 3 bases, with 16 bases between the two germline ends. This CDR3 contains 16 residues. DNA of the CDR3: TGTGCCAGCTCACACAGAACTAGGTCGATCTACAATGAGCAGTTCTTC. Translating it yields CASSHRTRSIYNEQFF.

In its sample, this clonotype was seen many times. The chain combines TRBV6-1 with TRBJ1-6, with D uncertain. With 8 bases removed from V and 4 bases from J, the gap between germline ends came to 6 bases. Germline loops: CDR1 MNHNS, CDR2 SASEGT. CDR3 size: 12 residues. The CDR3 region is CASSLYNSPLHF. CDR3 DNA: TGTGCCAGCTCACTTTATAATTCACCCCTCCACTTT.

In this sample, this clonotype turned up many times. The chain is built from TRBV28 and TRBJ2-3, with 9 bases fitting TRBD1. Germline V CDR1 and CDR2: MDHEN, SYDVKM. The CDR3 totals 12 residues. The CDR3 sequence: CAFGTGTDTQYF. In nucleotides, the CDR3 is TGTGCGTTCGGGACAGGGACAGATACGCAGTATTTT.

There are a few counts of this clonotype. The rearrangement uses TRBV10-1 and TRBJ2-7, with TRBD1 matching over 7 bases. Per the germline V gene, CDR1 is WNHNN and CDR2 is SYGVQD (reference sequence). CDR3 length equals 15 residues. After removal of 2 bases from V and 0 bases from J, the junction contained 4 bases not matched to a gene. The CDR3 region has the DNA TGCGCCAGCAGTGAGCAAAGGGACAGCTCCTACGAGCAGTACTTC. This gives the protein CASSEQRDSSYEQYF.

This clonotype came up once. V is TRBV19 and J is TRBJ2-1, with TRBD2 matching 10 bases. V lost 8 bases, J lost 8 bases, and 12 bases stayed unmatched. CDR3 size: 15 residues. Germline values: CDR1 LNHDA, CDR2 SQIVND (reference sequence). The DNA of the CDR3 is TGTGCCAGTGGTCCCCTAGCGGGGGTTGCCCATGAGCAGTTCTTC. Its translation: CASGPLAGVAHEQFF.

The chain combines TRBV6-5 with TRBJ2-3; 8 bases map to TRBD2. The trim removed 2 bases at V and 4 bases at J, leaving 5 bases unmatched. The CDR3 is made up of 15 amino acids. Germline V gene sequence: CDR1 MNHEY, CDR2 SVGAGI. The CDR3 DNA sequence: TGTGCCAGCAGTTACGGAGCGGGGGCTCCAGATACGCAGTATTTT. This sequence encodes CASSYGAGAPDTQYF.

At least ten counts were recorded for this clonotype. The V call is TRBV28, the J call TRBJ1-1, with a tentative D call TRBD1 (5 bases). From germline, CDR1 is MDHEN and CDR2 SYDVKM. This CDR3 comprises 13 residues. V gave up 6 bases and J gave up 4 bases, with 12 bases separating them. CDR3 protein: CASSQTVATEAFF. CDR3 nucleotide sequence: TGTGCCAGCAGCCAGACAGTTGCCACTGAAGCTTTCTTT.

This clonotype was seen repeatedly, ten times or more. The genes are TRBV27 and TRBJ2-7, with D uncertain. Germline CDR1 reads MNHEY; CDR2 reads SMNVEV (reference sequence). CDR3 length: 13 residues. V dropped 2 bases and J dropped 5 bases, with 10 bases sitting between them. Here the CDR3 DNA reads TGTGCCAGCAGTTTAGCGGCCCGGGACGAGCAGTACTTC. This translates into CASSLAARDEQYF.

This clonotype has a count of ten or more. This chain links TRBV30 with TRBJ1-2, with D hard to call. The CDR3 runs to 13 residues. Between the trimmed V and J ends, which lost 7 bases and 0 bases, there was a span of 12 bases. The germline V gene encodes CDR1 GTSNPN and CDR2 SVGIG (reference sequence). The CDR3 loop is CALEGSPNYGYTF. CDR3 coding DNA: TGTGCCTTGGAGGGTTCGCCTAACTATGGCTACACCTTC.

To note about this clonotype: Since a much larger clone is just one base distant, this may be a read error. This chain connects TRBV28 to TRBJ1-5, with D hard to call. Germline V gene lookup returns CDR1 MDHEN and CDR2 SYDVKM. The CDR3 spans 14 residues. The DNA for the CDR3 is TGTGTCAGCAGTCAAATAGAGCTCAATCAGCCCCAGCATTTT. Translating gives CVSSQIELNQPQHF.

This clonotype was found a few times. The CDR3 nucleotides are TGTGCCAGCAGTGTGTTTTCTGCGGATACGCAGTATTTT. Translation: CASSVFSADTQYF. The chain employs TRBV12-3 or TRBV12-4 and TRBJ2-3; D call uncertain. The CDR3 runs 13 residues. The ends were cut back, 5 bases at V and 6 bases at J, with 12 bases in the middle.

This clonotype showed up many times. The CDR3 here is CASSFTGDRYEQYF. CDR3 bases: TGTGCCAGCAGCTTCACAGGGGATAGGTACGAGCAGTACTTC. V and J are TRBV11-2 and TRBJ2-7; 7 nucleotides agree with TRBD1. The CDR3 consists of 14 residues. In germline, CDR1 is SGHAT, CDR2 FQNNGV. The V and J ends lost 3 bases and 4 bases, in that order; junction bases with no gene match: 6.

This rearrangement joins TRBV5-5 to TRBJ2-7; TRBD2 matches at 7 bases. The ends lost 4 bases at V and 0 bases at J; junction bases unmatched: 10. Germline CDR1 and CDR2: SGHKS and YYEKEE (reference sequence). This CDR3 is built from 16 residues. The CDR3 region is CASSTSGGWGSYEQYF. The CDR3 DNA is TGTGCCAGCAGCACCTCCGGGGGGTGGGGCTCCTACGAGCAGTACTTC.

V and J are TRBV15 and TRBJ1-4, with 9 bases aligning to TRBD1. V lost 2 bases and J lost 4; bases outside the gene matches: 5. This CDR3 spans 16 amino acids. Germline V gives CDR1 LNHNV, CDR2 YYDKDF (reference sequence). In DNA, the CDR3 is TGTGCCACCAGCAGACCAGGGACAGGGAATAATGAAAAACTGTTTTTT. Translating it yields CATSRPGTGNNEKLFF. Filled out from reference TRBV15 and TRBJ1-4, the complete variable domain reads DAMVIQNPRYQVTQFGKPVTLSCSQTLNHNVMYWYQQKSSQAPKLLFHYYDKDFNNEADTPDNFQSRRPNTSFCFLDIRSPGLGDTAMYLCATSRPGTGNNEKLFFGSGTQLSVL.

The chain recombines TRBV19 with TRBJ1-1, with a weak D call TRBD1 (5 bases). Germline V gives CDR1 LNHDA, CDR2 SQIVND (reference sequence). V shed 7 bases and J shed 7 bases, with 16 bases lying between them. CDR3 length: 13 residues. CDR3 loop: CASTNRVGDEAFF. DNA of the CDR3: TGTGCCAGTACCAATAGGGTGGGGGATGAAGCTTTCTTT.

The table lists this clonotype with many counts. The V call is TRBV5-1, the J call TRBJ2-7, with 7 bases identical to TRBD1. Trimming took 4 bases from V and 2 from J; bases not matched to a gene: 6. The CDR3 length is 14 residues. CDR1 and CDR2 from the germline V gene are SGHRS and YFSETQ. In DNA, the CDR3 is TGCGCCAGCAGCATAGGACAGGACCCCTACGAGCAGTACTTC. Encoded protein: CASSIGQDPYEQYF.

The CDR3 reads CAIPRTSGIISYNEQFF. The CDR3 bases are TGTGCCATTCCACGGACTAGCGGGATAATCTCCTACAATGAGCAGTTCTTC. This sequence joins TRBV2 and TRBJ2-1; TRBD2 matches 12 bases. Looked up from germline, CDR1 is SNHLY and CDR2 is FYNNEI. The CDR3 has 17 residues. V lost 10 bases to trimming and J lost 0 bases; unmatched junction nucleotides: 10.

This clonotype was counted many times. This chain links TRBV5-1 with TRBJ2-2, with TRBD1 matching over 7 bases. The CDR3 consists of 16 residues. Looked up from germline, CDR1 is SGHRS and CDR2 is YFSETQ. Germline trimming cut 6 bases from V and 2 bases from J; bases unmatched to any gene: 10. CDR3: CASIAGTAFNTGELFF. CDR3 sequence (DNA): TGCGCCAGCATCGCCGGGACAGCTTTTAACACCGGGGAGCTGTTTTTT.

This clonotype was counted ten times or more. J is TRBJ1-2 and V is TRBV2; the match to TRBD1 covers 9 bases. The CDR3 runs to 12 residues. Germline V gene lookup returns CDR1 SNHLY and CDR2 FYNNEI. V lost 7 bases, J lost 10 bases, and 7 bases stayed unmatched. CDR3 DNA sequence: TGTGCCAGCAACACAGGGGGCGTTTTCTACACCTTC. Its protein product is CASNTGGVFYTF.

This clonotype has only a few counts. A much larger clone lies one base from this, so it may be a read error. The J gene is TRBJ1-5, the V gene TRBV15; no clear D gene. The germline V gene has CDR1 LNHNV and CDR2 YYDKDF (reference sequence). The CDR3 runs 15 residues. Written as DNA, the CDR3 is TGTGCCACCAGCGGAGATTCAGGAAGCAATCAGCCCCAGCATTTT. Amino acid sequence: CATSGDSGSNQPQHF.

This clonotype was found many times. V is TRBV27 and J is TRBJ2-5; a possible D gene is TRBD1 (6 bases). Germline values: CDR1 MNHEY, CDR2 SMNVEV (reference sequence). V lost 8 bases to trimming and J lost 2 bases, with 12 bases between them. This CDR3 comprises 13 residues. The CDR3 loop reads CASRGHLQETQYF. The CDR3 DNA follows: TGTGCCAGCCGGGGACACTTACAAGAGACCCAGTACTTC.